The 31 T cell receptor beta chains given below trace back to one sample, sequenced in a study of control samples from healthy donors and cancer patients. Profiling relied on immunoSEQ multiplex PCR, and the TCRdb table lists in-frame clones only, not all of them. Altogether under 150,000 clones are present, around 86% being singletons, with the ten largest covering around 8.7%. The sample comprised blood. Receptors were obtained from a man aged 35-49 years in good health.

The V and J genes are TRBV25-1 and TRBJ1-6; D might be TRBD1 (6 bases). This CDR3 has 14 residues. Trimming took off 6 bases at V and 2 bases at J, with 8 bases between the two ends. The germline V gene encodes CDR1 MGHDK and CDR2 SYGVNS. CDR3 residues: CASSRGTYNSPLHF. As DNA, the CDR3 is TGTGCCAGCAGCAGGGGCACCTATAATTCACCCCTCCACTTT.

This chain links TRBV5-5 with TRBJ1-4; a weak D match, TRBD1 (6 bases). With 3 bases removed from V and 4 bases from J, the gap between germline ends came to 13 bases. The CDR3 length is 15 residues. Germline V gene data show CDR1 as SGHKS and CDR2 as YYEKEE (reference sequence). The CDR3 reads CASSSGTLSNEKLFF. The DNA of the CDR3 is TGTGCCAGCAGCTCCGGGACACTTAGTAATGAAAAACTGTTTTTT.

The chain recombines TRBV7-6 with TRBJ1-1; 7 bases fit TRBD1. The CDR3 runs 18 residues. In germline, CDR1 is SGHVS, CDR2 FNYEAQ. The J segment lost 2 bases and the V segment lost 1 base, leaving 13 bases of the junction unmatched. The CDR3 loop reads CASSLGLGTVLPNTEAFF. The CDR3 DNA sequence: TGTGCCAGCAGCTTAGGGTTAGGGACAGTTCTACCCAACACTGAAGCTTTCTTT.

V and J are TRBV9 and TRBJ2-3, with 10 bases lining up with TRBD2. With V trimmed by 0 bases and J by 0 bases, 7 bases remained unmatched. Looked up from germline, CDR1 is SGDLS and CDR2 is YYNGEE. The CDR3 consists of 18 residues. The CDR3 region is CASSVAGSGGLSTDTQYF. The CDR3 DNA follows: TGTGCCAGCAGCGTAGCAGGTAGCGGGGGGCTTAGCACAGATACGCAGTATTTT. Full variable domain (missing parts from reference TRBV9 and TRBJ2-3): DSGVTQTPKHLITATGQRVTLRCSPRSGDLSVYWYQQSLDQGLQFLIQYYNGEERAKGNILERFSAQQFPDLHSELNLSSLELGDSALYFCASSVAGSGGLSTDTQYFGPGTRLTVL.

The chain carries TRBV5-4 and TRBJ2-1, with D possibly being TRBD1 or TRBD2 (5 bases each). Trimming pared 2 bases from V and 9 bases from J, leaving 12 bases between. In germline, CDR1 is SGHNT, CDR2 YYREEE (reference sequence). CDR3 length: 13 residues. The CDR3 here is CASSLGPGTEQFF. CDR3 in DNA: TGTGCCAGCAGCTTAGGCCCGGGGACTGAGCAGTTCTTC. Filled out from reference TRBV5-4 and TRBJ2-1, the complete variable domain reads ETGVTQSPTHLIKTRGQQVTLRCSSQSGHNTVSWYQQALGQGPQFIFQYYREEENGRGNFPPRFSGLQFPNYSSELNVNALELDDSALYLCASSLGPGTEQFFGPGTRLTVL.

The V call is TRBV12-3 or TRBV12-4, the J call TRBJ1-5; D possibly corresponds to TRBD1 (6 bases). V shed 3 bases and J shed 5 bases, with 8 bases lying between them. CDR3 length equals 13 residues. The CDR3 DNA reads as TGTGCCAGCAGTTTTACAGGGCATCAGCCCCAGCATTTT. Protein sequence: CASSFTGHQPQHF.

This clone came up once. V gene TRBV15 combines with J gene TRBJ1-4; TRBD1 aligns across 8 bases. The trim removed 0 bases at V and 7 bases at J, leaving 7 bases unmatched. Germline V gene data show CDR1 as LNHNV and CDR2 as YYDKDF (reference sequence). The CDR3 has 16 amino acids. CDR3 sequence (DNA): TGTGCCACCAGCAGAGATGGTGGGACAGGAAGTGAAAAACTGTTTTTT. It specifies CATSRDGGTGSEKLFF.

The chain links TRBV4-3 to TRBJ1-2, with D possibly TRBD1 on 6 matching bases. Trimming cost V 2 bases and J 2 bases, with 12 bases left between them. This CDR3 region has 15 residues. Germline V gives CDR1 LGHNA, CDR2 YSLEER. This CDR3 is CASSQRQATNYGYTF. CDR3 bases: TGCGCCAGCAGCCAAAGACAGGCGACAAACTATGGCTACACCTTC.

The chain joins TRBV12-5 to TRBJ1-1; TRBD1 is a possible D gene (5 bases). V lost 3 bases and J 10 bases, leaving 12 bases between the germline ends. CDR3 length equals 12 residues. Germline CDR1 LGHNT, CDR2 FRNRAP. In nucleotides, the CDR3 is TGTGCTAGTGGTTTCGCAGGGTGGCGAGCTTTCTTT. This encodes CASGFAGWRAFF. Together with reference TRBV12-5 and TRBJ1-1, the CDR3 gives the full variable domain: DARVTQTPRHKVTEMGQEVTMRCQPILGHNTVFWYRQTMMQGLELLAYFRNRAPLDDSGMPKDRFSAEMPDATLATLKIQPSEPRDSAVYFCASGFAGWRAFFGQGTRLTVV.

The chain couples TRBV2 to TRBJ1-2, with TRBD1 identical over 7 bases. CDR1 is SNHLY, CDR2 FYNNEI, per germline. Unmatched junction bases numbered 1, after V lost 7 bases and J lost 5 bases. The CDR3 loop spans 11 amino acids. For the CDR3, the DNA is TGTGCCAGCATCAGGGGGTATGGCTACACCTTC. Translating gives CASIRGYGYTF.

The V call is TRBV19, the J call TRBJ1-2; a possible D gene is TRBD1 (5 bases). The germline CDR1 and CDR2 sequences are LNHDA and SQIVND (reference sequence). V lost 5 bases, J lost 5 bases, and 18 bases lay in between. The CDR3 contains 15 residues. Written as DNA, the CDR3 is TGTGCCAGTAGTCCCCAGAGCGGGGGTGGGTATGGCTACACCTTC. It specifies CASSPQSGGGYGYTF.

This chain joins TRBV27 and TRBJ1-3; 7 bases are shared with TRBD1. Germline CDR1 is MNHEY and CDR2 is SMNVEV (reference sequence). V shed 7 bases and J 3 bases; nucleotides not matched to a gene: 6. The length of the CDR3 is 14 residues. The CDR3 region has the DNA TGTGCCAGCACCATACACAGGGGTGGAAACACCATATATTTT. Translation: CASTIHRGGNTIYF.

The V call is TRBV14, the J call TRBJ1-1; TRBD1 matches at 7 bases. This CDR3 is 15 amino acids long. CDR1 and CDR2 from the germline V gene are SGHDN and FVKESK. V lost 1 base, J lost 4 bases, and 6 bases stayed unmatched. CDR3 residues: CASSQGQGVVTEAFF. In nucleotides, the CDR3 is TGTGCCAGCAGCCAAGGGCAGGGGGTCGTCACTGAAGCTTTCTTT.

The V gene is TRBV15, the J gene TRBJ2-7; 7 bases align to TRBD1. V trimming: 2 bases; J trimming: 6 bases; junction bases outside the gene matches: 7. The CDR3 extends over 14 amino acids. Germline CDR1 is LNHNV and CDR2 is YYDKDF (reference sequence). The CDR3 nucleotides are TGTGCCACCAGCAGACCGGACAGGCCGGCCGAGCAGTACTTC. It translates to CATSRPDRPAEQYF.

The CDR3 here is CATSDSSWRETQYF. CDR3 DNA sequence: TGTGCCACCAGTGATTCCTCTTGGAGAGAGACCCAGTACTTC. The V and J genes are TRBV24-1 and TRBJ2-5; D is unclear. The CDR3 sequence is 14 residues long. Trimming left V 2 bases short and J 4 bases short, with 10 bases between. Germline-derived CDR1 and CDR2 are KGHDR and SFDVKD.

A note on this clone: At one of its ends the junction is not consistent with the germline gene, which may arise from a read error. The genes are TRBV18 and TRBJ1-2; 7 nucleotides align to TRBD1. Germline V lookup: CDR1 KGHSH, CDR2 LQKENI. CDR3 length equals 12 residues. DNA for the CDR3: TGTGCCAGCTCACCAGGGACAGCGCTTTTAGGCTTC. This gives the protein CASSPGTALLGF.

The J gene is TRBJ1-5, the V gene TRBV19; TRBD1 might be the D (5 bases). CDR3 length: 13 amino acids. The germline CDR1 and CDR2 sequences are LNHDA and SQIVND (reference sequence). The V end lost 9 bases, the J end lost 0 bases, and 9 bases lay between the germline ends. CDR3 in DNA: TGTGCCAGCTCGACAGATAGCAATCAGCCCCAGCATTTT. This encodes CASSTDSNQPQHF.

The chain uses TRBV5-4 and TRBJ2-7; TRBD2 agrees at 11 bases. Germline loops: CDR1 SGHNT, CDR2 YYREEE (reference sequence). CDR3 length: 15 residues. Trimming removed 4 bases from V and 6 bases from J; junction bases left unmatched: 9. The chain's CDR3 is CASSRPGLAAFEQYF. CDR3 sequence (DNA): TGTGCCAGCAGCCGTCCGGGACTAGCGGCTTTCGAGCAGTACTTC.

This rearrangement joins TRBV12-5 to TRBJ2-7; D may be TRBD1 or TRBD2 (5 bases each). V lost 5 bases to trimming and J lost 5 bases, with 22 bases between them. CDR1 LGHNT and CDR2 FRNRAP come from the germline V gene. The CDR3 sequence is 16 residues long. This CDR3 is CASGTTGTSTHHEQYF. In DNA form, the CDR3 reads TGTGCTAGTGGTACGACCGGGACCTCTACACACCACGAGCAGTACTTC.

This chain uses TRBV25-1 with TRBJ1-4, with 8 nucleotides matching TRBD1. V dropped 3 bases and J dropped 10; count of bases not matched to a gene: 4. There are 13 residues in the CDR3. CDR1 and CDR2 from the germline V gene are MGHDK and SYGVNS. The CDR3 here is CASSDGQGGKLFF. DNA of the CDR3: TGTGCCAGCAGTGACGGACAGGGTGGAAAACTGTTTTTT.

A single count supports this clone. The genes are TRBV18 and TRBJ2-7; no definite D call. The CDR3 is 16 amino acids. CDR1 and CDR2 from the germline V gene are KGHSH and LQKENI. Trimming removed 3 bases at V and 3 bases at J, with 18 bases between. CDR3 loop: CASSPVAPGNNYEQYF. CDR3 in DNA: TGTGCCAGCTCACCCGTCGCACCGGGTAATAACTACGAGCAGTACTTC.

V and J are TRBV9 and TRBJ1-2; D gene unclear. This CDR3 has 12 amino acids. CDR1 and CDR2 from the germline V gene are SGDLS and YYNGEE. Trimming took off 5 bases at V and 2 bases at J, with 7 bases between the two ends. This chain's CDR3 is CASRRTNYGYTF. In nucleotides, the CDR3 is TGTGCCAGCAGGAGGACGAACTATGGCTACACCTTC.

The V gene is TRBV20-1, the J gene TRBJ1-6, with D possibly being TRBD1 (5 bases). Trimming stripped 3 bases from V and 7 bases from J, with 13 bases between. Germline CDR1 reads DFQATT; CDR2 reads SNEGSKA (reference sequence). This CDR3 is built from 14 residues. CDR3 region: CSASGRQTNSPLHF. The DNA of the CDR3 is TGCAGTGCTAGTGGTAGACAGACGAATTCACCCCTCCACTTT.

The chain employs TRBV2 and TRBJ1-1, with 8 positions matching TRBD1. The J segment lost 1 base and the V segment lost 5 bases, leaving 3 bases of the junction unmatched. This CDR3 comprises 14 residues. CDR1 is SNHLY, CDR2 FYNNEI, per germline. The CDR3 nucleotides are TGTGCCAGCAGTACCGGGACAGGGAACACTGAAGCTTTCTTT. It codes for CASSTGTGNTEAFF.

The chain has TRBV6-1 and TRBJ1-2; maybe TRBD1 (5 bases). Germline V gene sequence: CDR1 MNHNS, CDR2 SASEGT. The CDR3 runs to 14 residues. Trimming cost V 1 base and J 1 base, with 7 bases left between them. The DNA of the CDR3 is TGTGCCAGCAGTGAAGGTGGGGGTAACTATGGCTACACCTTC. Protein product: CASSEGGGNYGYTF.

The chain employs TRBV14 and TRBJ2-5, with D perhaps matching TRBD1 (6 bases). The germline V gene has CDR1 SGHDN and CDR2 FVKESK. There are 14 residues in the CDR3. V lost 3 bases to trimming and J lost 7 bases, with 15 bases between them. The CDR3 loop is CASSHTGKYGTQYF. CDR3 sequence (DNA): TGTGCCAGCAGCCACACAGGGAAATACGGGACCCAGTACTTC.

The chain couples TRBV11-3 to TRBJ2-7, with D maybe TRBD2 (5 bases). Germline lookup yields CDR1 SGHNT and CDR2 YENEEA. The CDR3 consists of 14 residues. The V and J ends lost 0 bases and 4 bases respectively, with 10 bases between them. The CDR3 is CASSLDLRGYEQYF. The CDR3 nucleotides are TGTGCCAGCAGCTTAGATCTACGGGGATACGAGCAGTACTTC.

The chain combines TRBV5-1 with TRBJ1-1; perhaps TRBD1 as D (6 bases). Trimming shortened V by 4 bases and J by 6 bases, and 19 bases separated the two germline ends. The CDR3 runs to 15 residues. Looked up from germline, CDR1 is SGHRS and CDR2 is YFSETQ. CDR3 region: CASSLRAGEVSEAFF. CDR3 sequence (DNA): TGCGCCAGCAGCCTGCGTGCAGGGGAAGTTTCTGAAGCTTTCTTT.

The J gene is TRBJ2-6, the V gene TRBV19; D is uncertain. V lost 3 bases and J lost 0, with 9 bases in between. The CDR3 is 16 residues long. The germline V gene has CDR1 LNHDA and CDR2 SQIVND (reference sequence). CDR3 loop: CASSIIQLSGANVLTF. DNA of the CDR3: TGTGCCAGTAGTATCATACAACTCTCTGGGGCCAACGTCCTGACTTTC.

This chain joins TRBV7-6 and TRBJ2-5; D gene ambiguous. This CDR3 contains 11 residues. Germline CDR1 and CDR2: SGHVS and FNYEAQ. Trimming took off 5 bases at V and 5 bases at J, with 6 bases between the two ends. The CDR3 coding sequence is TGTGCCAGCAGCCCCAGCGAGACCCAGTACTTC. As protein: CASSPSETQYF.

V and J are TRBV10-3 and TRBJ1-2; unclear D gene. In germline, CDR1 is ENHRY, CDR2 SYGVKD. Trimming removed 5 bases from V and 0 bases from J, with 7 bases in between. CDR3 size: 13 residues. The CDR3 coding sequence is TGTGCCATCAGTTCAGACCCTAACTATGGCTACACCTTC. Translated: CAISSDPNYGYTF.